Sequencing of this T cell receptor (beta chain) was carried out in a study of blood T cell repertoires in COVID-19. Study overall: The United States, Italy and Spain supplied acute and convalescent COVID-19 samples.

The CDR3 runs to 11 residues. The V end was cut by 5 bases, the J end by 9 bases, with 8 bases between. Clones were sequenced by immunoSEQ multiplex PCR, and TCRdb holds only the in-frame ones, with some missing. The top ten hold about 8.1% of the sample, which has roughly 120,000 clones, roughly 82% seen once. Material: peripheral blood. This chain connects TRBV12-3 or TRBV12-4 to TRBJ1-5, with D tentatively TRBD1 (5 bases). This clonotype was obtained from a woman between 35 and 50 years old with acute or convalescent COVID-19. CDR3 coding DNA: TGTGCCAGCAGTCCGGGGGGGCCCCAGCATTTT. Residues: CASSPGGPQHF.